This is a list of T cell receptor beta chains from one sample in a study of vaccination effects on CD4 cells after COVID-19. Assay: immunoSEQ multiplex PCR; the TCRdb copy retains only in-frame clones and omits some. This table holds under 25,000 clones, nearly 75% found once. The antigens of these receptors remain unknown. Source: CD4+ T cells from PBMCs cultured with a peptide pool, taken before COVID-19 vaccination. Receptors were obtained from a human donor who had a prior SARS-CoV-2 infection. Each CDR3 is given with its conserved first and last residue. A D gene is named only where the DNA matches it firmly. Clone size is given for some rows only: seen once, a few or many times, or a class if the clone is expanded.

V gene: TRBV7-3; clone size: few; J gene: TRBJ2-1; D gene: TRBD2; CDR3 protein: CASGLAGGSYNEQFF; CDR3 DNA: TGTGCCAGCGGACTAGCGGGGGGTTCCTACAATGAGCAGTTCTTC
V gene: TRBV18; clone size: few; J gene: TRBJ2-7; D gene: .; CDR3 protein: CASSPPGGRPYEQYF; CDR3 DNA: TGTGCCAGCTCACCACCGGGGGGACGGCCCTACGAGCAGTACTTC
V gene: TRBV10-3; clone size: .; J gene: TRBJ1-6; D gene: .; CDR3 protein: CAGSDGLLSPLHF; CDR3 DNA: TGTGCCGGGTCGGACGGTCTATTATCGCCCCTCCACTTT
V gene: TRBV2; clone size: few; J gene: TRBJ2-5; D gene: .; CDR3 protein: CASSTQTGSGETQYF; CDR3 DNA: TGTGCCAGCAGTACCCAAACAGGGTCGGGGGAGACCCAGTACTTC
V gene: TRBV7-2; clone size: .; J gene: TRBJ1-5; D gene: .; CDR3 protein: CASSLIIDSNQPQHF; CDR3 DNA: TGTGCCAGCAGCTTAATTATCGATAGCAATCAGCCCCAGCATTTT
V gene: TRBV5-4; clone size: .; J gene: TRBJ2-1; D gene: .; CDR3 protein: CASSQYTRNNEQFF; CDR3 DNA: TGTGCCAGCAGCCAATATACTCGAAATAATGAGCAGTTCTTC
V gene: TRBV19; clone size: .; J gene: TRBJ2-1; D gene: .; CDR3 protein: CASSLTDAVEQFF; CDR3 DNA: TGTGCCAGTAGTTTAACGGACGCTGTTGAGCAGTTCTTC
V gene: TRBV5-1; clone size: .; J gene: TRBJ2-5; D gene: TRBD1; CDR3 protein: CASSLGTTGGRQETQYF; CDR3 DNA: TGCGCCAGCAGCTTGGGGACGACAGGGGGCCGTCAAGAGACCCAGTACTTC
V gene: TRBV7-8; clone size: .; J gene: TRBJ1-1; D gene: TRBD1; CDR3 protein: CASSTGTGGIGTEAFF; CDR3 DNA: TGTGCCAGCAGCACCGGGACAGGGGGCATCGGCACTGAAGCTTTCTTT
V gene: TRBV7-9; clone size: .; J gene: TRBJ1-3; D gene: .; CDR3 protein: CASSFSFSGNTIYF; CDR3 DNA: TGTGCCAGCAGCTTTAGCTTCTCTGGAAACACCATATATTTT
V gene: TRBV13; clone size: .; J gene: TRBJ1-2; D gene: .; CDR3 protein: CASSLGVTDAYGYTF; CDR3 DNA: TGTGCCAGCAGCTTAGGTGTAACAGATGCCTATGGCTACACCTTC
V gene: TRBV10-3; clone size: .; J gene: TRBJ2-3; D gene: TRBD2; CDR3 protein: CAISDGSGDTQYF; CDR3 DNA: TGTGCCATCAGTGACGGTAGCGGGGATACGCAGTATTTT
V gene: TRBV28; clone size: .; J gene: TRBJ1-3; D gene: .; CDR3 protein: CASSNSGNTIYF; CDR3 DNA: TGTGCCAGCAGTAACAGCGGAAACACCATATATTTT
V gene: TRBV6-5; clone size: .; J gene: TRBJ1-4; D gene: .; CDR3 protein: CASSSDRTLEKLFF; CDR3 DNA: TGTGCCAGCAGTTCTGACAGAACCCTTGAAAAACTGTTTTTT
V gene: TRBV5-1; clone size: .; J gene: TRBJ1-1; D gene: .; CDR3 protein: CASSLQGSPEAFF; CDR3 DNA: TGCGCCAGCAGCTTGCAGGGATCTCCTGAAGCTTTCTTT
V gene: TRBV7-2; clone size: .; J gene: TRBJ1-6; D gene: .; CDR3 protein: CASSLDRVIRNSPLHF; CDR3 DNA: TGTGCCAGCAGCTTAGACAGGGTGATTAGAAATTCACCCCTCCACTTT
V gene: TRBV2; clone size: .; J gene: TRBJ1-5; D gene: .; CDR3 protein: CASSNRAERNQPQHF; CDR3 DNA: TGTGCCAGCAGTAACCGGGCCGAACGCAATCAGCCCCAGCATTTT
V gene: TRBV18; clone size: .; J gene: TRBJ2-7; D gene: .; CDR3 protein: CASSPDQAYEQYF; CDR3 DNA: TGTGCCAGCTCACCCGACCAGGCCTACGAGCAGTACTTC
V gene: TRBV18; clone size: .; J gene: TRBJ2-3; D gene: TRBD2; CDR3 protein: CASSPGLAGGGTDTQYF; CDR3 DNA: TGTGCCAGCTCACCTGGACTAGCGGGAGGTGGGACAGATACGCAGTATTTT
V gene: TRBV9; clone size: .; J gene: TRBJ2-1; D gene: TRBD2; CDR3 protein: CASSVLAETYNEQFF; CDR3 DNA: TGTGCCAGCAGCGTACTAGCGGAGACCTACAATGAGCAGTTCTTC
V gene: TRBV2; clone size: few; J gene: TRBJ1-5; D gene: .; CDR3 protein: CASRRDSNQPQHF; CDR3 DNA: TGTGCCAGCCGGCGGGATAGCAATCAGCCCCAGCATTTT
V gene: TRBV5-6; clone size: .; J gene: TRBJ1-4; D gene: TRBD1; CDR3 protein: CASSRQGWEKLFF; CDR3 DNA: TGTGCCAGCAGCCGACAGGGGTGGGAAAAACTGTTTTTT
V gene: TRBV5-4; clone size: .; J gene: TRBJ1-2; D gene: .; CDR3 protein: CASSSPDRRKGYTF; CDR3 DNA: TGTGCCAGCAGCTCCCCGGACAGACGAAAGGGCTACACCTTC
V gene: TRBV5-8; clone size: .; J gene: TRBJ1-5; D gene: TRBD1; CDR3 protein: CASSPETGGDSNQPQHF; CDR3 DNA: TGTGCCAGCAGCCCGGAGACAGGGGGAGATAGCAATCAGCCCCAGCATTTT
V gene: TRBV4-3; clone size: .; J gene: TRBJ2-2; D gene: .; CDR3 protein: CASSQMTQPAHRDSNTGELFF; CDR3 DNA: TGCGCCAGCAGCCAAATGACTCAACCCGCCCACAGGGATTCGAACACCGGGGAGCTGTTTTTT
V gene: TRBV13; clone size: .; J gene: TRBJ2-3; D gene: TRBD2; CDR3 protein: CASSPGTSGGTTDTQYF; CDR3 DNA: TGTGCCAGCAGCCCCGGGACTAGCGGGGGGACCACAGATACGCAGTATTTT
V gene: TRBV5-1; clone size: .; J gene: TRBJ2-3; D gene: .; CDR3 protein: CASSLMTAGTDTQYF; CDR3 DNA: TGCGCCAGCAGCTTGATGACAGCAGGCACAGATACGCAGTATTTT
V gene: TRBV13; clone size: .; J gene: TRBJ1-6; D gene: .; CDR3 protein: CASSSTGRALHF; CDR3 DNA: TGTGCCAGCAGCTCAACAGGGAGGGCCCTCCACTTT
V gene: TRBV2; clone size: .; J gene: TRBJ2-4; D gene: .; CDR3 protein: CATQNDGSAKNF; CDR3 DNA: TGTGCCACCCAGAACGACGGCAGTGCGAAAAACTTC
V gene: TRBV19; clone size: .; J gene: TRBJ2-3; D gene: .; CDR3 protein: CASSILASDADTQYF; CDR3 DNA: TGTGCCAGTAGTATACTAGCGAGTGATGCAGATACGCAGTATTTT
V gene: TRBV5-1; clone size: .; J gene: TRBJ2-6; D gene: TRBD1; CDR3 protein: CASSFPTTGAGANVLTF; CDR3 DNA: TGCGCCAGCAGCTTCCCAACGACAGGGGCTGGGGCCAACGTCCTGACTTTC